The present T cell receptor (beta chain) was sequenced within a study of cytomegalovirus exposure and HLA in healthy donors. About the study: A prior study identified just under 120 million unique TCR beta sequences from about 180 million T cells.

Germline V CDR1 and CDR2: SGHRS, YFSETQ. The CDR3 spans 16 residues. Trimming at V came to 5 bases and at J to 4 bases, leaving 12 bases not matched to a gene. The table lists this clone with a count of one. The PCR was carried out with 60 Vbeta primers and 13 Jbeta primers. Method: immunoSEQ multiplex PCR; TCRdb's copy keeps in-frame clones and lacks some. Counted here are hundreds of thousands of clones, more than 70% occurring once; the ten biggest clones make up about 0.47%. The TCR sequence derives from a boy aged 5-17 years in good health and CMV-seronegative. The gene calls are TRBV5-1 and TRBJ1-2, with TRBD1 matching over 9 bases. Material for sequencing was PBMCs. The chain's CDR3 is CASRRSRDRAGYGYTF. The CDR3 bases are TGCGCCAGCAGAAGGTCCCGGGACAGGGCGGGCTATGGCTACACCTTC. The full variable domain, completed using reference TRBV5-1 and TRBJ1-2, is KAGVTQTPRYLIKTRGQQVTLSCSPISGHRSVSWYQQTPGQGLQFLFEYFSETQRNKGNFPGRFSGRQFSNSRSEMNVSTLELGDSALYLCASRRSRDRAGYGYTFGSGTRLTVV.